This passage covers 32 T cell receptor beta chains from one sample sequenced in a study of blood T cell repertoires in COVID-19. TCRdb's copy holds only in-frame clones and misses some; the assay was immunoSEQ multiplex PCR. The sample includes approximately 75,000 clones, around 83% of them seen just once. The specimen was peripheral blood. These receptors originate from a man aged 30 to 45 with COVID-19, enrolled during active disease.

The V and J genes are TRBV11-2 and TRBJ2-3; TRBD1 matches 7 bases. CDR3 size: 16 residues. The ends lost 4 bases at V and 6 bases at J; junction bases unmatched: 13. Germline CDR1 and CDR2: SGHAT and FQNNGV. CDR3 DNA sequence: TGTGCCAGCAGCTCAGGGGGTACTCTCCGAGCTGATACGCAGTATTTT. It encodes CASSSGGTLRADTQYF.

The chain is built from TRBV7-8 and TRBJ1-6; possible D gene TRBD1, 5 bases. The germline V gene has CDR1 SGHVS and CDR2 FQNEAQ. V lost 1 base, J lost 5 bases, and 6 bases lay in between. The CDR3 runs 14 residues. CDR3 region: CASSLGQNNSPLHF. The CDR3 DNA sequence: TGTGCCAGCAGCTTAGGACAGAATAATTCACCCCTCCACTTT.

This clone was observed once. CDR3: CASSFVGRAGGYYNEQFF. The CDR3 bases are TGTGCCAGCAGTTTTGTGGGAAGGGCGGGAGGATACTACAATGAGCAGTTCTTC. This chain uses TRBV27 with TRBJ2-1, with 8 bases matching TRBD2. Germline trimming cut 3 bases from V and 3 bases from J; bases unmatched to any gene: 13. The CDR3 contains 18 residues. Per germline, CDR1 MNHEY and CDR2 SMNVEV (reference sequence).

V and J are TRBV6-7 and TRBJ2-5, with 9 positions matching TRBD2. TRBV6-7 is identified as an open reading frame with a role that is uncertain. The CDR3 has 19 residues. V gave up 7 bases and J gave up 4 bases; unmatched junction bases: 22. The CDR3, as DNA: TGTGCCAGCACCTACCCCTGTGGGGCGGGAGGGCTTCGGGTAGAGACCCAGTACTTC. Translated, it gives CASTYPCGAGGLRVETQYF.

V is TRBV7-2 and J is TRBJ2-3; tentative D call: TRBD1 (6 bases). Trimming took 5 bases from V and 2 from J, leaving 17 bases between them. This CDR3 spans 16 amino acids. Germline CDR1 is SGHTA and CDR2 is FQGNSA. The chain's CDR3 is CASSPVGALTTDTQYF. In DNA form, the CDR3 reads TGTGCCAGCAGCCCCGTGGGGGCTCTAACCACAGATACGCAGTATTTT.

This clone is labeled as medium-sized. The chain carries TRBV28 and TRBJ2-1, with D possibly matching TRBD2 (6 bases). The CDR3 extends over 17 amino acids. Germline assignment: CDR1 MDHEN and CDR2 SYDVKM. V lost 3 bases to trimming and J lost 8 bases, with 23 bases between them. CDR3 nucleotide sequence: TGTGCCAGCAGTTTCTCCTATGGTCGGGAGAGCGGGTATGAGCAGTTCTTC. It specifies CASSFSYGRESGYEQFF. The whole variable domain, filled in from reference TRBV28 and TRBJ2-1, reads DVKVTQSSRYLVKRTGEKVFLECVQDMDHENMFWYRQDPGLGLRLIYFSYDVKMKEKGDIPEGYSVSREKKERFSLILESASTNQTSMYLCASSFSYGRESGYEQFFGPGTRLTVL.

The chain recombines TRBV4-1 with TRBJ1-5; weak D call: TRBD1 (6 bases). The CDR3 length is 15 residues. Germline lookup yields CDR1 MGHRA and CDR2 YSYEKL. V shed 7 bases and J shed 0 bases, with 13 bases lying between them. CDR3: CASTRGGDSNQPQHF. The CDR3, as DNA: TGCGCCAGCACCCGAGGGGGTGATAGCAATCAGCCCCAGCATTTT.

This clone has a handful of counts. Distinct nucleotide sequences in the sample also encode this CDR3. This sequence joins TRBV6-5 and TRBJ1-3; the D is unclear. Germline-derived CDR1 and CDR2 are MNHEY and SVGAGI. The CDR3 covers 12 residues. V was pared by 6 bases and J by 4 bases, with 7 bases between. CDR3 in amino acids: CASSSQGNTIYF. CDR3 bases: TGTGCCAGCAGCTCTCAGGGAAACACCATATATTTT.

The J gene is TRBJ1-4, the V gene TRBV14; 7 positions match TRBD1. CDR3 length: 16 residues. V was clipped by 3 bases and J by 8 bases; unmatched bases: 12. Germline V lookup: CDR1 SGHDN, CDR2 FVKESK. In DNA, the CDR3 is TGTGCCAGCAGCCACGCCGGTGGCAGGGGGTCAGAAAAACTGTTTTTT. It encodes CASSHAGGRGSEKLFF.

The rearrangement links TRBV7-8 to TRBJ2-7, with D possibly matching TRBD1 (5 bases). The V end was cut by 1 base, the J end by 4 bases, with 8 bases between. Germline CDR1 is SGHVS and CDR2 is FQNEAQ. The CDR3 runs 13 residues. As DNA, the CDR3 is TGTGCCAGCAGCTTAGGCAGGGAATACGAGCAGTACTTC. This codes for CASSLGREYEQYF.

This clone was observed once. This sequence joins TRBV29-1 and TRBJ2-1, with TRBD2 matching over 10 bases. The CDR3 runs to 14 residues. Trimming took 1 base from V and 8 from J; bases not matched to a gene: 5. Germline values: CDR1 SQVTM, CDR2 ANQGSEA. The CDR3 spells CSVEGLAGDDEQFF. CDR3 sequence (DNA): TGCAGCGTTGAAGGGCTAGCGGGAGATGATGAGCAGTTCTTC.

CDR3 sequence: CASRDRGGYTF. CDR3 bases: TGTGCCAGCAGGGACAGGGGTGGCTACACCTTC. V and J are TRBV6-5 and TRBJ1-2, with 9 bases identical to TRBD1. Germline V gene lookup returns CDR1 MNHEY and CDR2 SVGAGI. J was trimmed by 7 bases and V by 6 bases; bases with no gene match: 0. This CDR3 is 11 amino acids long.

The chain employs TRBV9 and TRBJ2-3; TRBD2 matches at 7 bases. The length of the CDR3 is 20 residues. J lost 3 bases, V lost 2 bases, and 21 bases had no gene match. The germline V gene has CDR1 SGDLS and CDR2 YYNGEE. The CDR3 region has the DNA TGTGCCAGCAGCGTGCCCCTAAGGGAGCGGGACCGCGTCCGGACAGATACGCAGTATTTT. It encodes CASSVPLRERDRVRTDTQYF.

The rearrangement uses TRBV6-2 or TRBV6-3 and TRBJ2-7, with a weak D call TRBD1 (5 bases). Trimming shortened V by 6 bases and J by 6 bases, and 18 bases separated the two germline ends. The CDR3 runs 14 residues. The germline V gene has CDR1 MNHEY and CDR2 SVGEGT. The CDR3 region has the DNA TGTGCCAGCAGCCGGATGTCGCAGGGTGGCGAGCAGTACTTC. Amino acid sequence: CASSRMSQGGEQYF.

This chain links TRBV15 with TRBJ1-5; weak D call: TRBD1 (5 bases). Trimming cost V 0 bases and J 0 bases, with 6 bases left between them. Germline CDR1 and CDR2: LNHNV and YYDKDF (reference sequence). CDR3 length: 15 amino acids. CDR3: CATSRDTGSNQPQHF. The CDR3 DNA reads TGTGCCACCAGCAGAGATACAGGTAGCAATCAGCCCCAGCATTTT.

The chain recombines TRBV29-1 with TRBJ2-3; 8 positions agree with TRBD2. Losses at the gene ends were 3 bases for V and 4 bases for J; bases not matched to a gene: 9. The CDR3 covers 15 residues. CDR1 and CDR2 (germline): SQVTM, ANQGSEA. This CDR3 is CSVDGLAGRPDTQYF. Written as DNA, the CDR3 is TGCAGCGTTGACGGACTAGCAGGTCGCCCAGATACGCAGTATTTT.

The chain combines TRBV15 with TRBJ1-2; TRBD1 is a possible D gene (6 bases). The CDR3 spans 14 residues. Germline V CDR1 and CDR2: LNHNV, YYDKDF (reference sequence). V gave up 5 bases and J gave up 8 bases, with 18 bases separating them. The DNA for the CDR3 is TGTGCCACCAGCCCACGACAGGCCGTCGGGGGCTACACCTTC. Residues: CATSPRQAVGGYTF.

The rearrangement uses TRBV5-4 and TRBJ1-1, with D hard to call. Trimming pared 4 bases from V and 5 bases from J, leaving 12 bases between. Germline assignment: CDR1 SGHNT and CDR2 YYREEE (reference sequence). The CDR3 runs to 13 residues. The CDR3 loop is CASSPGGGTEAFF. CDR3 sequence (DNA): TGTGCCAGCAGCCCCGGAGGAGGAACTGAAGCTTTCTTT.

The genes are TRBV5-1 and TRBJ1-2; TRBD1 might be the D (6 bases). V lost 0 bases and J lost 8, with 14 bases in between. The CDR3 length is 14 residues. Germline V gene data show CDR1 as SGHRS and CDR2 as YFSETQ. CDR3 DNA sequence: TGCGCCAGCAGCTTGGCGGGGGGCAGCGTAGGCTACACCTTC. It encodes CASSLAGGSVGYTF.

This rearrangement joins TRBV7-8 to TRBJ2-1, with 12 bases matching TRBD2. Germline V gene sequence: CDR1 SGHVS, CDR2 FQNEAQ. The V segment lost 10 bases and the J segment 9 bases; nucleotides outside the gene matches: 10. The CDR3 sequence is 14 residues long. CDR3 bases: TGTGCCACCCAAACTAGCGGGAGGTATGGTGAGCAGTTCTTC. Its translation: CATQTSGRYGEQFF.

In this sample, this clone turned up once. The chain has TRBV7-9 and TRBJ1-3, with 8 bases lining up with TRBD1. J lost 4 bases, V lost 6 bases, and 8 bases had no gene match. The CDR3 loop spans 15 amino acids. CDR1 and CDR2 from the germline V gene are SEHNR and FQNEAQ (reference sequence). This chain's CDR3 is CASSPDRAGGNTIYF. The CDR3 DNA follows: TGTGCCAGCAGTCCGGACAGGGCGGGCGGAAACACCATATATTTT.

V is TRBV28 and J is TRBJ1-2, with 8 positions matching TRBD1. Germline assignment: CDR1 MDHEN and CDR2 SYDVKM. CDR3 length: 14 residues. Trimming cost V 5 bases and J 7 bases; bases outside gene matches: 9. The CDR3 loop is CASSQGQGYGGYTF. The CDR3 nucleotides read TGTGCCAGCAGTCAAGGACAGGGTTATGGTGGCTACACCTTC.

The genes are TRBV19 and TRBJ2-6; unclear D gene. The germline V and J ends were trimmed by 5 bases and 4 bases, with 6 bases remaining between them. There are 13 residues in the CDR3. Germline-derived CDR1 and CDR2 are LNHDA and SQIVND (reference sequence). CDR3 nucleotides: TGTGCCAGTAGTCCCGTGGGGGCCAACGTCCTGACTTTC. Its translation: CASSPVGANVLTF.

The genes are TRBV20-1 and TRBJ1-6; D is unresolved. Germline values: CDR1 DFQATT, CDR2 SNEGSKA (reference sequence). Trimming stripped 4 bases from V and 0 bases from J, with 10 bases between. CDR3 length: 15 residues. CDR3 sequence reads: CSAIEESSYNSPLHF. As DNA, the CDR3 is TGCAGTGCTATTGAAGAGAGCTCCTATAATTCACCCCTCCACTTT.

This chain joins TRBV7-2 and TRBJ2-1; D is possibly TRBD1 (6 bases). The CDR3 sequence is 12 residues long. V lost 5 bases to trimming and J lost 13 bases, with 15 bases between them. The V gene's germline CDR1 is SGHTA and CDR2 FQGNSA. The CDR3 DNA reads TGTGCCAGCAGCCCGAGGCAGGGGAGCCAGTTCTTC. Translating gives CASSPRQGSQFF.

This clone turned up a few times. The J gene is TRBJ1-2, the V gene TRBV19; 12 bases map to TRBD1. This CDR3 region has 15 residues. Germline V gene sequence: CDR1 LNHDA, CDR2 SQIVND (reference sequence). V lost 5 bases to trimming and J lost 6 bases; unmatched junction nucleotides: 7. The CDR3 protein is CASSPSRDRGHGYTF. DNA of the CDR3: TGTGCCAGTAGTCCGTCCCGGGACAGGGGGCATGGCTACACCTTC.

The rearrangement links TRBV19 to TRBJ2-3; D call uncertain. Per the germline V gene, CDR1 is LNHDA and CDR2 is SQIVND (reference sequence). The CDR3 loop spans 12 amino acids. Between the trimmed V and J ends, which lost 5 bases and 7 bases, there was a span of 10 bases. DNA of the CDR3: TGTGCCAGTAGTTTTCAGTCTTATACGCAGTATTTT. This gives the protein CASSFQSYTQYF.

The chain has TRBV6-4 and TRBJ2-3; TRBD2 agrees at 8 bases. Germline V gives CDR1 MRHNA, CDR2 SNTAGT. The CDR3 sequence is 17 residues long. After removal of 4 bases from V and 4 bases from J, the junction contained 13 bases not matched to a gene. CDR3 region: CASSAHQSGSGPDTQYF. CDR3 DNA: TGTGCCAGCAGTGCCCACCAAAGCGGGAGCGGGCCAGATACGCAGTATTTT.

The chain has TRBV9 and TRBJ2-1; D gene ambiguous. Trimming took off 2 bases at V and 7 bases at J, with 19 bases between the two ends. Germline CDR1 SGDLS, CDR2 YYNGEE. The CDR3 is 16 amino acids. The DNA for the CDR3 is TGTGCCAGCAGCGTCTCTCGAGGCGTTGGCATTAATGAGCAGTTCTTC. Translated, it gives CASSVSRGVGINEQFF.

The chain recombines TRBV29-1 with TRBJ2-1, with 16 bases fitting TRBD2. The CDR3 length is 19 residues. The J segment lost 2 bases and the V segment lost 1 base, leaving 8 bases of the junction unmatched. Germline CDR1 is SQVTM and CDR2 is ANQGSEA. The CDR3 DNA reads as TGCAGCGTTGAAGCCATGACGGGACTAGCGGGAGGGCCCTACAATGAGCAGTTCTTC. Translated, it gives CSVEAMTGLAGGPYNEQFF.

V usage is TRBV9 and J usage is TRBJ2-3, with 8 bases matching TRBD2. Germline V gene lookup returns CDR1 SGDLS and CDR2 YYNGEE. With V trimmed by 0 bases and J by 2 bases, 5 bases remained unmatched. This CDR3 has 16 amino acids. CDR3 nucleotide sequence: TGTGCCAGCAGCGTAGTCGCGGGAGGACTCACAGATACGCAGTATTTT. Its protein product is CASSVVAGGLTDTQYF. Complete variable domain (other parts from reference TRBV9 and TRBJ2-3): DSGVTQTPKHLITATGQRVTLRCSPRSGDLSVYWYQQSLDQGLQFLIQYYNGEERAKGNILERFSAQQFPDLHSELNLSSLELGDSALYFCASSVVAGGLTDTQYFGPGTRLTVL.

This clone was observed once. The rearrangement uses TRBV28 and TRBJ2-7; 11 bases are shared with TRBD2. J gave up 0 bases and V 5 bases, and 9 bases lay outside the gene matches. This CDR3 region has 17 residues. The germline gives CDR1 MDHEN, CDR2 SYDVKM. The CDR3 region has the DNA TGTGCCAGCAGTGGCCCTTCGACTAGCGGGGTCTCCTACGAGCAGTACTTC. Translating gives CASSGPSTSGVSYEQYF.